This TCR beta chain was identified during a study of response to subunit inactivated influenza vaccine. Findings of the study overall: That few new T cells are recruited by each seasonal influenza vaccination was the authors' suggestion.

This clonotype was picked up a small number of times. The antigen is unknown. TCRdb itself ran the RT-PCR reads through MiXCR, one entry per CDR3 protein. In the table there are 450,000 to 500,000 distinct CDR3 sequences, over 9.5% of which are singletons. V lost 2 bases and J lost 4; bases outside the gene matches: 4. This CDR3 is 14 amino acids long. Germline assignment: CDR1 SGHVS and CDR2 FNYEAQ. The TCR sequence derives from a man aged 50 to 60 who received an inactivated influenza vaccine. The V gene is TRBV7-6, the J gene TRBJ2-7; TRBD2 agrees at 8 bases. Sample: PBMCs from blood, taken roughly 46 days after vaccination. CDR3 bases: TGTGCCAGCAGCTTACGGTCGGGAGGGTACGAGCAGTACTTC. Protein product: CASSLRSGGYEQYF.